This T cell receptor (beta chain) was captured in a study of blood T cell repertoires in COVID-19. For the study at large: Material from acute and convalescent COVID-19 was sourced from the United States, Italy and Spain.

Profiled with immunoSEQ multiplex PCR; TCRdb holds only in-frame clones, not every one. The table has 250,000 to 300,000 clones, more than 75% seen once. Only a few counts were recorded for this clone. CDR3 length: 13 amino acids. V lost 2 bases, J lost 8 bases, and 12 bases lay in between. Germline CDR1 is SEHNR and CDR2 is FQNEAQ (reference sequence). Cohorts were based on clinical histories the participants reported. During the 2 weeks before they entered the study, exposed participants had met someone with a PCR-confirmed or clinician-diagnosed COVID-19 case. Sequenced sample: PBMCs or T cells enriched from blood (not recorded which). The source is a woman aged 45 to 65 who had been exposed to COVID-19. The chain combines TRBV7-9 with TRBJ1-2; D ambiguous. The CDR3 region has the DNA TGTGCCAGCAGCTTACGGCCTGAGGGAGGCTACACCTTC. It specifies CASSLRPEGGYTF.